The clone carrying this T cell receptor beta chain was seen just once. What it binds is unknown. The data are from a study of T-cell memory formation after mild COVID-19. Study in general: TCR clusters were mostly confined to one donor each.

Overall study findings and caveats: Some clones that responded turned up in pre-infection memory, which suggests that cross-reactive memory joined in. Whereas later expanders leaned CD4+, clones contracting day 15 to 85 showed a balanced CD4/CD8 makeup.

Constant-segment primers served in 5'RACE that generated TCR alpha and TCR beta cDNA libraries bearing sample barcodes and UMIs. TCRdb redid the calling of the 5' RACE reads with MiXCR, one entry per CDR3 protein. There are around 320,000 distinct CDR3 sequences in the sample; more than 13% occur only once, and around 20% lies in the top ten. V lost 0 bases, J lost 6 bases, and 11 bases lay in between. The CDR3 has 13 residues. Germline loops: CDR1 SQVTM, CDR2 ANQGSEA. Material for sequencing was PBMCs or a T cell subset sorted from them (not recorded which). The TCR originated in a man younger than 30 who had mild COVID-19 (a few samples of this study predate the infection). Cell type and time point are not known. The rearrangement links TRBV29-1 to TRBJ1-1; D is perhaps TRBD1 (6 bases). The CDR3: CSVEERGDAEAFF. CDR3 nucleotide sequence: TGCAGCGTTGAAGAGAGGGGGGACGCTGAAGCTTTCTTT.